This T cell receptor beta chain was sequenced in a study of T-cell reconstitution after alpha-beta-depleted transplantation in children. Unique molecular identifiers were incorporated into the prepared TCRbeta library. TCRdb recomputed calls from the PCR reads with MiXCR, one row per CDR3 protein. The data show about 120,000 distinct CDR3 sequences, 10% seen once. Trimming left V 2 bases short and J 0 bases short, with 9 bases between. This CDR3 has 14 residues. Germline-derived CDR1 and CDR2 are SGDLS and YYNGEE. Sequences were derived from PBMCs, sampled before TCRalphabeta/CD19-depleted stem cell transplant. The genes are TRBV9 and TRBJ2-7, with a tentative D call TRBD2 (6 bases). The source of this sequence is a boy under 10 years old with acute lymphoblastic leukemia, due to receive a stem cell transplant. The CDR3 protein is CASSVRESSYEQYF. The DNA for the CDR3 is TGTGCCAGCAGCGTCCGGGAGAGCTCCTACGAGCAGTACTTC. Full variable domain (rest looked up from reference TRBV9 and TRBJ2-7): DSGVTQTPKHLITATGQRVTLRCSPRSGDLSVYWYQQSLDQGLQFLIQYYNGEERAKGNILERFSAQQFPDLHSELNLSSLELGDSALYFCASSVRESSYEQYFGPGTRLTVT.